The 10 T cell receptor beta chains presented below share a single source sample, sequenced in a study of breast tumors, draining lymph nodes, adjacent tissues. TCRdb redid the calling of the multiplex PCR reads with MiXCR, one entry per CDR3 protein. The table shows some 170,000 distinct CDR3 sequences, with about 33% occurring only once. Axillary draining lymph nodes of breast cancer patients supplied the node samples. Sequenced sample: axillary lymph node tissue. These receptors all come from a female donor with breast cancer. Some clones in this sample may be carry-over from other donors' samples.

The chain couples TRBV7-6 to TRBJ2-1; D uncertain. CDR1 SGHVS and CDR2 FNYEAQ come from the germline V gene. This CDR3 spans 18 amino acids. V was pared by 4 bases and J by 0 bases, with 19 bases between. The CDR3 sequence is CASSSYSYEQYSYNEQFF. CDR3 nucleotide sequence: TGTGCCAGCAGCTCCTACTCCTACGAGCAGTACTCCTACAATGAGCAGTTCTTC.

This clonotype was observed at least ten times. The gene calls are TRBV28 and TRBJ2-7; 11 nucleotides line up with TRBD1. V was pared by 6 bases and J by 4 bases, with 8 bases of the junction left unmatched. CDR1 is MDHEN and CDR2 is SYDVKM in the germline V gene. CDR3 length: 15 residues. The CDR3 DNA is TGTGCCAGCAGCTTCCGGACAGGGGGCCCTTACGAGCAGTACTTC. Protein product: CASSFRTGGPYEQYF.

A remark on this clonotype: One end of the junction does not line up with germline, which may come from a read error. The V call is TRBV20-1, the J call TRBJ1-4, with no clear D. Germline V CDR1 and CDR2: DFQATT, SNEGSKA (reference sequence). The CDR3 is made up of 15 amino acids. CDR3 sequence (DNA): TGCAGCGCTAGAGTTGGCAATGGCGTCGGTGAAAAACTGTTTTTT. Protein product: CSARVGNGVGEKLFF.

V gene TRBV20-1 combines with J gene TRBJ2-7; no definite D call. V dropped 3 bases and J dropped 2 bases, with 11 bases sitting between them. Germline V lookup: CDR1 DFQATT, CDR2 SNEGSKA (reference sequence). This CDR3 comprises 13 residues. CDR3 nucleotide sequence: TGCAGTGCTAGCCCCCCGACCGCCTACGAGCAGTACTTC. Its protein product is CSASPPTAYEQYF.

This clonotype was found many times. The V call is TRBV5-6, the J call TRBJ2-1, with D tentatively TRBD1 or TRBD2 (5 bases each). In germline, CDR1 is SGHDT, CDR2 YYEEEE. This CDR3 comprises 14 residues. Trimming removed 4 bases from V and 9 bases from J, with 17 bases in between. In nucleotides, the CDR3 is TGTGCCAGCAGCCGGGACCCAAGACCGGGTGAGCAGTTCTTC. The encoded protein is CASSRDPRPGEQFF.

This clonotype was seen many times. The chain carries TRBV6-5 and TRBJ2-1; D is possibly TRBD1 (6 bases). Trimming stripped 0 bases from V and 7 bases from J, with 10 bases between. The germline V gene encodes CDR1 MNHEY and CDR2 SVGAGI. This CDR3 is built from 14 residues. CDR3 sequence (DNA): TGTGCCAGCAGTTACTCTTACAGGGCGAATGAGCAGTTCTTC. Its protein is CASSYSYRANEQFF.

There are many counts of this clonotype. Its ends do not fully match the called genes, so a read error is possible. The DNA of the CDR3 is TGTGCCAGCAGCGCCCGGACAGGGAGTAACTATGGCTACCCCTTC. Protein product: CASSARTGSNYGYPF. V and J are TRBV7-8 and TRBJ1-2; 8 bases agree with TRBD1. The CDR3 has 15 amino acids. Germline V gene sequence: CDR1 SGHVS, CDR2 FQNEAQ.

This clonotype came up a few times. This sequence joins TRBV6-2 or TRBV6-3 and TRBJ2-1, with 7 bases that match TRBD1. Unmatched junction bases numbered 8, after V lost 6 bases and J lost 0 bases. Germline values: CDR1 MNHEY, CDR2 SVGEGT. This CDR3 is built from 16 residues. Here the CDR3 reads CASSSPGQSSYNEQFF. As DNA, the CDR3 is TGTGCCAGCAGCTCACCGGGACAGAGCTCCTACAATGAGCAGTTCTTC.

The rearrangement uses TRBV25-1 and TRBJ2-5; 8 bases map to TRBD1. Trimming removed 9 bases from V and 5 bases from J; junction bases left unmatched: 5. CDR1 and CDR2 from the germline V gene are MGHDK and SYGVNS. The CDR3 runs 12 residues. CDR3 in DNA: TGTGCCAGAAACAGGGGGACGGAGACCCAGTACTTC. Its translation: CARNRGTETQYF. Full variable domain (missing parts from reference TRBV25-1 and TRBJ2-5): EADIYQTPRYLVIGTGKKITLECSQTMGHDKMYWYQQDPGMELHLIHYSYGVNSTEKGDLSSESTVSRIRTEHFPLTLESARPSHTSQYLCARNRGTETQYFGPGTRLLVL.

The sample holds many counts of this clonotype. The chain has TRBV15 and TRBJ1-3; no firm D call. This CDR3 is built from 15 residues. Germline CDR1 reads LNHNV; CDR2 reads YYDKDF (reference sequence). Trimming stripped 3 bases from V and 0 bases from J, with 9 bases between. The CDR3 nucleotides read TGTGCCACCAGCAGGCTGGGAAACTCTGGAAACACCATATATTTT. It codes for CATSRLGNSGNTIYF.